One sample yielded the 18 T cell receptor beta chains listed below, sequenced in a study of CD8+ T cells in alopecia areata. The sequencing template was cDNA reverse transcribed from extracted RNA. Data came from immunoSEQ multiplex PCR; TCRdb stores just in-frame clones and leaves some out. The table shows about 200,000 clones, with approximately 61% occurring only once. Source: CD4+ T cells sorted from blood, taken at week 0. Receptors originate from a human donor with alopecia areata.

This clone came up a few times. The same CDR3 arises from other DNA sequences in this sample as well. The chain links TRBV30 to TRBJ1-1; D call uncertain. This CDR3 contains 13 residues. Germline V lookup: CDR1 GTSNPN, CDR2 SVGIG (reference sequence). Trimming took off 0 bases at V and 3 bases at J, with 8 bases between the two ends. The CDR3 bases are TGTGCCTGGAGTGTACGCGGGGACACTGAAGCTTTCTTT. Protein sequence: CAWSVRGDTEAFF.

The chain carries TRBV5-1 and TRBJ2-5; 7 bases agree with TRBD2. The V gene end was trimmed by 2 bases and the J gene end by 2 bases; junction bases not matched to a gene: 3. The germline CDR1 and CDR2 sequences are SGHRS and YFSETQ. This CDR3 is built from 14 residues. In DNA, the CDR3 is TGCGCCAGCAGCTTCGGGGGGTATCAAGAGACCCAGTACTTC. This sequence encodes CASSFGGYQETQYF.

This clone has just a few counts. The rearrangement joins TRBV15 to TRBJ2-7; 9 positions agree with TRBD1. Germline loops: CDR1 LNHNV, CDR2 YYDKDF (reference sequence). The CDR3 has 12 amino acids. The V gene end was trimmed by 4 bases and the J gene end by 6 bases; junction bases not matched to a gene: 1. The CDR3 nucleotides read TGTGCCACCAGCAACAGGGGGCTCGAGCAGTACTTC. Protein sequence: CATSNRGLEQYF.

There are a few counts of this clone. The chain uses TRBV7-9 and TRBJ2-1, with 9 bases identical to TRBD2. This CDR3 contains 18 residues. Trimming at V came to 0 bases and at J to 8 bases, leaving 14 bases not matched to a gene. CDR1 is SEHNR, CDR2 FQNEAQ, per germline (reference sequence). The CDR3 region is CASSLARLAGNWVDEQFF. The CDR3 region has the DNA TGTGCCAGCAGCTTAGCGCGGCTAGCGGGAAATTGGGTGGATGAGCAGTTCTTC. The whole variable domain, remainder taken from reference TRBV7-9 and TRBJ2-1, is DTGVSQNPRHKITKRGQNVTFRCDPISEHNRLYWYRQTLGQGPEFLTYFQNEAQLEKSRLLSDRFSAERPKGSFSTLEIQRTEQGDSAMYLCASSLARLAGNWVDEQFFGPGTRLTVL.

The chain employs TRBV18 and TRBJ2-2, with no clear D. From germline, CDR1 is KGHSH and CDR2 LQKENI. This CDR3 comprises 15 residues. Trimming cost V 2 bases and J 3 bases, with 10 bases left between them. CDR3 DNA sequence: TGTGCCAGCTCACCAAGGTGGGGATACACCGGGGAGCTGTTTTTT. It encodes CASSPRWGYTGELFF. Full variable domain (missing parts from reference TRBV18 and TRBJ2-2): NAGVMQNPRHLVRRRGQEARLRCSPMKGHSHVYWYRQLPEEGLKFMVYLQKENIIDESGMPKERFSAEFPKEGPSILRIQQVVRGDSAAYFCASSPRWGYTGELFFGEGSRLTVL.

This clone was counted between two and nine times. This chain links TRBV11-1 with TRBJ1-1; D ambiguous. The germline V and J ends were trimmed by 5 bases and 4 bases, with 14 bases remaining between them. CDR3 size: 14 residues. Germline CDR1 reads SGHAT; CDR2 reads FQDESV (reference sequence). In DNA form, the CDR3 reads TGTGCCAGCAGCCCTACGGGGTATGGCACTGAAGCTTTCTTT. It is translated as CASSPTGYGTEAFF.

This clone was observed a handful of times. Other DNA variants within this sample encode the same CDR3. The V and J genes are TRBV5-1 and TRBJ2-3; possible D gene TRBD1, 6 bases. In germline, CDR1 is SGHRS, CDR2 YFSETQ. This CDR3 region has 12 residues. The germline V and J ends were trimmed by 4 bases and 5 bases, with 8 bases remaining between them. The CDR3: CASSPQGDTQYF. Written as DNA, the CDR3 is TGCGCCAGCAGCCCACAGGGAGATACGCAGTATTTT.

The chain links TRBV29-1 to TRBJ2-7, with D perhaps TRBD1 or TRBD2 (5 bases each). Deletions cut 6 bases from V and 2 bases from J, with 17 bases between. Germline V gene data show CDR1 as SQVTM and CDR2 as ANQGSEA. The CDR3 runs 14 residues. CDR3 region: CSVNRDPDPYEQYF. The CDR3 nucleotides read TGCAGCGTGAACCGGGACCCGGATCCCTACGAGCAGTACTTC.

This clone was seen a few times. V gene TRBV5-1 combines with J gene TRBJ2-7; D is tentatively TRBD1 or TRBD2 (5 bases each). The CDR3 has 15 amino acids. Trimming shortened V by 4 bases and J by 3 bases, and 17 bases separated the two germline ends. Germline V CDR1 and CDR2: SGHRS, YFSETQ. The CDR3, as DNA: TGCGCCAGCAGCCGCCCGGGACCCCCAAACTACGAGCAGTACTTC. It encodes CASSRPGPPNYEQYF.

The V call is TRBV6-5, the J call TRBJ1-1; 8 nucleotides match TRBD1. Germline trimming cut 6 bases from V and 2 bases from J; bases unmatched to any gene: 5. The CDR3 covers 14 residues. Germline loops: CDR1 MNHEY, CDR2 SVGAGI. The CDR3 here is CASRPDRGNTEAFF. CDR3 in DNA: TGTGCCAGCAGGCCCGACAGGGGAAACACTGAAGCTTTCTTT.

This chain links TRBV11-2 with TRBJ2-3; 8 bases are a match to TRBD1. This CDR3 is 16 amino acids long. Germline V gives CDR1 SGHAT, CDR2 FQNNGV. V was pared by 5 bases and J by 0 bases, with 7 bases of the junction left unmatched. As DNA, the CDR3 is TGTGCCAGCAGCCTGCGGACAGGGACTAGCACAGATACGCAGTATTTT. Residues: CASSLRTGTSTDTQYF. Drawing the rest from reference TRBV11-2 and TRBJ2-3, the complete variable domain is EAGVAQSPRYKIIEKRQSVAFWCNPISGHATLYWYQQILGQGPKLLIQFQNNGVVDDSQLPKDRFSAERLKGVDSTLKIQPAKLEDSAVYLCASSLRTGTSTDTQYFGPGTRLTVL.

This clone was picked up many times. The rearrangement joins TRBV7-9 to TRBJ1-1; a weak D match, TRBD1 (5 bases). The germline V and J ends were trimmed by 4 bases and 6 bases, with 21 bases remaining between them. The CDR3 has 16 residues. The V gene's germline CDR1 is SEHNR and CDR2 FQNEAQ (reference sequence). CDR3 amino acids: CASSWTAGGRMAEAFF. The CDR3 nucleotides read TGTGCCAGCAGCTGGACCGCTGGGGGTAGAATGGCTGAAGCTTTCTTT. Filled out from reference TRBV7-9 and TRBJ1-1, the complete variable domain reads DTGVSQNPRHKITKRGQNVTFRCDPISEHNRLYWYRQTLGQGPEFLTYFQNEAQLEKSRLLSDRFSAERPKGSFSTLEIQRTEQGDSAMYLCASSWTAGGRMAEAFFGQGTRLTVV.

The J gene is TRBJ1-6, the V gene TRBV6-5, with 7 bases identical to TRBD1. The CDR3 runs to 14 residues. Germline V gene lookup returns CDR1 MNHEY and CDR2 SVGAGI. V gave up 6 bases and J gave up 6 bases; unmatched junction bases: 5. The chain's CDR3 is CASRRDSLNSPLHF. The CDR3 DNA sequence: TGTGCCAGCAGGCGGGACAGCCTTAATTCACCCCTCCACTTT.

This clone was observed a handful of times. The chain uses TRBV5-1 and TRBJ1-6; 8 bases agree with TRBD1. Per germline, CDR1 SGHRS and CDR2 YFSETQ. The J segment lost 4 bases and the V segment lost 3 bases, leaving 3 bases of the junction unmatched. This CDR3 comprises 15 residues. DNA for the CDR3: TGCGCCAGCAGCTGGACAGGGCCTTATAATTCACCCCTCCACTTT. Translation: CASSWTGPYNSPLHF.

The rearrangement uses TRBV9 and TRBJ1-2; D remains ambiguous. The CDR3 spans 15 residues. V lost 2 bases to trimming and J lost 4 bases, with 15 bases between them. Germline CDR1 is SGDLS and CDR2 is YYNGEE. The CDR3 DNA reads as TGTGCCAGCAGCGTTCCCCCCTCCGCCAGCTATGGCTACACCTTC. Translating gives CASSVPPSASYGYTF.

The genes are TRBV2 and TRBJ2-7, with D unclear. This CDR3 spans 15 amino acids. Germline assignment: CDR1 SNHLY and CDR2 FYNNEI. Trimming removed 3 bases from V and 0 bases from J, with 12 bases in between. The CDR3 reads CASSDKGRYSYEQYF. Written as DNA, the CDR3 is TGTGCCAGCAGTGATAAGGGCCGATACTCCTACGAGCAGTACTTC.

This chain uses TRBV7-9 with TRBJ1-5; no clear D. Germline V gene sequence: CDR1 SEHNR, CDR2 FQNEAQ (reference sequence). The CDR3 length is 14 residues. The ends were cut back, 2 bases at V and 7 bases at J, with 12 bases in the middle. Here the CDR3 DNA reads TGTGCCAGCAGCTTATCGGTGGACGGGCAGCCCCAGCATTTT. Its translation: CASSLSVDGQPQHF. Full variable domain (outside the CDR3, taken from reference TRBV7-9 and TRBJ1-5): DTGVSQNPRHKITKRGQNVTFRCDPISEHNRLYWYRQTLGQGPEFLTYFQNEAQLEKSRLLSDRFSAERPKGSFSTLEIQRTEQGDSAMYLCASSLSVDGQPQHFGDGTRLSIL.

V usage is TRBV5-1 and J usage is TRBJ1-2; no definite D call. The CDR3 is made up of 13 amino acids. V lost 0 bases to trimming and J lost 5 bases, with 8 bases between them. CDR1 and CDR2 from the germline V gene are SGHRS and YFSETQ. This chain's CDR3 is CASSLDTQYGYTF. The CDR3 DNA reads TGCGCCAGCAGCTTGGACACGCAATATGGCTACACCTTC.